This is a list of T cell receptor beta chains from one sample in a study of ipilimumab plus nivolumab after autologous stem cell transplantation. Only in-frame clones appear in the TCRdb table, and some are missing; sequencing was by immunoSEQ multiplex PCR. The table includes tens of thousands of clones, 70% to 90% detected once. The sequencing used PBMCs, collected in a trial of ipilimumab plus nivolumab as post-transplant consolidation. These receptors came from a male donor with multiple myeloma. CDR3s include the opening cysteine and the closing phenylalanine or tryptophan. D genes are given only for firm matches. Some rows mark clone size as missing; the rest say once, few, many or name a class of expanded clone.

clone size: few; J gene: TRBJ2-5; V gene: TRBV27; D gene: .; CDR3 protein: CASSLSSVETQYF; CDR3 DNA: TGTGCCAGCAGTTTATCCTCGGTCGAGACCCAGTACTTC
clone size: .; J gene: TRBJ2-7; V gene: TRBV7-2; D gene: TRBD2; CDR3 protein: CASIPSGDGAYEQYF; CDR3 DNA: TGTGCCAGCATCCCAAGCGGGGACGGCGCCTACGAGCAGTACTTC
clone size: .; J gene: TRBJ2-2; V gene: TRBV4-2; D gene: .; CDR3 protein: CASSPQTSTGELFF; CDR3 DNA: TGTGCCAGCAGCCCGCAAACTAGCACCGGGGAGCTGTTTTTT
clone size: .; J gene: TRBJ2-2; V gene: TRBV5-1; D gene: .; CDR3 protein: CASSFTQNTGELFF; CDR3 DNA: TGCGCCAGCAGCTTTACGCAGAACACCGGGGAGCTGTTTTTT
clone size: .; J gene: TRBJ2-1; V gene: TRBV4-3; D gene: .; CDR3 protein: CASSQEVGGTYNEQFF; CDR3 DNA: TGCGCCAGCAGCCAAGAGGTAGGGGGGACCTACAATGAGCAGTTCTTC
clone size: .; J gene: TRBJ2-3; V gene: TRBV5-1; D gene: .; CDR3 protein: CASSLSGYGTDTQYF; CDR3 DNA: TGCGCCAGCAGCTTGTCGGGGTATGGCACAGATACGCAGTATTTT
clone size: .; J gene: TRBJ1-1; V gene: TRBV11-2; D gene: TRBD1; CDR3 protein: CASSGLQGRTEAFF; CDR3 DNA: TGTGCCAGCAGCGGATTACAGGGGCGCACTGAAGCTTTCTTT
clone size: .; J gene: TRBJ1-5; V gene: TRBV6-1; D gene: TRBD1; CDR3 protein: CASAFGQGAGQPQHF; CDR3 DNA: TGTGCCAGCGCTTTCGGACAGGGGGCAGGTCAGCCCCAGCATTTT
clone size: .; J gene: TRBJ2-5; V gene: TRBV6-1; D gene: .; CDR3 protein: CASSDPPQETQYF; CDR3 DNA: TGTGCCAGCAGTGACCCCCCTCAAGAGACCCAGTACTTC
clone size: once; J gene: TRBJ1-2; V gene: TRBV19; D gene: TRBD1; CDR3 protein: CASRKSEPGGGLDYGYTF; CDR3 DNA: TGTGCCAGTAGGAAGTCCGAGCCAGGGGGAGGTTTGGACTATGGCTACACCTTC
clone size: .; J gene: TRBJ1-2; V gene: TRBV2; D gene: .; CDR3 protein: CASSEGDINYGYTF; CDR3 DNA: TGTGCCAGCAGTGAAGGGGACATTAACTATGGCTACACCTTC
clone size: .; J gene: TRBJ2-5; V gene: TRBV14; D gene: .; CDR3 protein: CASSQDLGRETQYF; CDR3 DNA: TGTGCCAGCAGCCAAGATCTGGGGCGAGAGACCCAGTACTTC
clone size: once; J gene: TRBJ2-1; V gene: TRBV29-1; D gene: .; CDR3 protein: CSVEEGRGANNEQFF; CDR3 DNA: TGCAGCGTTGAAGAAGGGCGCGGGGCGAACAATGAGCAGTTCTTC
clone size: .; J gene: TRBJ1-6; V gene: TRBV19; D gene: .; CDR3 protein: CASSKGRDPSPLHF; CDR3 DNA: TGTGCCAGTAGTAAGGGCAGGGACCCGTCACCCCTCCACTTT
clone size: .; J gene: TRBJ2-1; V gene: TRBV11-2; D gene: TRBD2; CDR3 protein: CASARVAGGQSNEQFF; CDR3 DNA: TGTGCCAGCGCTCGAGTAGCGGGGGGCCAATCGAATGAGCAGTTCTTC
clone size: .; J gene: TRBJ2-2; V gene: TRBV7-3; D gene: .; CDR3 protein: CASSQKLGRLGVPGELFF; CDR3 DNA: TGTGCCAGCAGCCAGAAATTAGGGCGGCTAGGCGTCCCCGGGGAGCTGTTTTTT
clone size: .; J gene: TRBJ1-3; V gene: TRBV7-3; D gene: .; CDR3 protein: CASSPFPVGNTIYF; CDR3 DNA: TGTGCCAGCAGCCCCTTCCCGGTTGGAAACACCATATATTTT
clone size: .; J gene: TRBJ2-5; V gene: TRBV21-1; D gene: .; CDR3 protein: CASSRGRRETQYF; CDR3 DNA: TGTGCCAGCAGCAGGGGGCGCCGGGAGACCCAGTACTTC
clone size: .; J gene: TRBJ1-2; V gene: TRBV7-2; D gene: .; CDR3 protein: CASSLVGRTRSNYGYTF; CDR3 DNA: TGTGCCAGCAGCTTAGTCGGGCGGACTCGTTCTAACTATGGCTACACCTTC
clone size: .; J gene: TRBJ1-1; V gene: TRBV19; D gene: .; CDR3 protein: CASSISRITEAFF; CDR3 DNA: TGTGCCAGTAGTATCTCACGCATCACTGAAGCTTTCTTT
clone size: .; J gene: TRBJ2-7; V gene: TRBV6-5; D gene: .; CDR3 protein: CASSGRFPYHEQYF; CDR3 DNA: TGTGCCAGCAGTGGCCGGTTCCCCTACCACGAGCAGTACTTC
clone size: .; J gene: TRBJ1-1; V gene: TRBV7-9; D gene: .; CDR3 protein: CASSPRAGLAAFF; CDR3 DNA: TGTGCCAGCAGCCCCAGGGCAGGTCTCGCAGCTTTCTTT